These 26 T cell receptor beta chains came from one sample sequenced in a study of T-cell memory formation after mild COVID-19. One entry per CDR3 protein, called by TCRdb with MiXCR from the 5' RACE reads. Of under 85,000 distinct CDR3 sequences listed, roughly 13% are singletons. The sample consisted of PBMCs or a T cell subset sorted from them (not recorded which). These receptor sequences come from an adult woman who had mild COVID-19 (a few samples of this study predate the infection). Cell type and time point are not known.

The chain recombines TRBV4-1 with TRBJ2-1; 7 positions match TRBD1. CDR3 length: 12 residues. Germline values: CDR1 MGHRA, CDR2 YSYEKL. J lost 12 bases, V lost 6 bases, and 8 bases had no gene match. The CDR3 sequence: CASRSDRDRQFF. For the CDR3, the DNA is TGCGCCAGCAGGTCCGACAGGGACCGGCAGTTCTTC.

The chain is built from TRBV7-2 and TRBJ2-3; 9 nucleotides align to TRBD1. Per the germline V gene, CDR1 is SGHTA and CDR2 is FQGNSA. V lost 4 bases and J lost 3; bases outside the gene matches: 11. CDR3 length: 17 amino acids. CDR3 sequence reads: CASSSGLGQGKTDTQYF. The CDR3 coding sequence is TGTGCCAGCAGCTCGGGACTGGGACAGGGAAAAACAGATACGCAGTATTTT. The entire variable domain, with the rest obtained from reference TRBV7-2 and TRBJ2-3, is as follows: GAGVSQSPSNKVTEKGKDVELRCDPISGHTALYWYRQSLGQGLEFLIYFQGNSAPDKSGLPSDRFSAERTGGSVSTLTIQRTQQEDSAVYLCASSSGLGQGKTDTQYFGPGTRLTVL.

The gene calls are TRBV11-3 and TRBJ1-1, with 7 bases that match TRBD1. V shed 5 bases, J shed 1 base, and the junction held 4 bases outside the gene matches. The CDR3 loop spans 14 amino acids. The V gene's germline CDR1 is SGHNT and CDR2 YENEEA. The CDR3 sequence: CASSARGENTEAFF. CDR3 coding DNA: TGTGCCAGCAGCGCCAGGGGGGAGAACACTGAAGCTTTCTTT. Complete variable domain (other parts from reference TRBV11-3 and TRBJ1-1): EAGVVQSPRYKIIEKKQPVAFWCNPISGHNTLYWYLQNLGQGPELLIRYENEEAVDDSQLPKDRFSAERLKGVDSTLKIQPAELGDSAVYLCASSARGENTEAFFGQGTRLTVV.

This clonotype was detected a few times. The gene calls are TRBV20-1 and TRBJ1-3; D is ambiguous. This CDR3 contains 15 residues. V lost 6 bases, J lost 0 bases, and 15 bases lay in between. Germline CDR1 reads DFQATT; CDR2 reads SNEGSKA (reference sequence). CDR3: CSAVSPSNSGNTIYF. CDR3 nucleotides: TGCAGTGCCGTCAGTCCCAGCAACTCTGGAAACACCATATATTTT.

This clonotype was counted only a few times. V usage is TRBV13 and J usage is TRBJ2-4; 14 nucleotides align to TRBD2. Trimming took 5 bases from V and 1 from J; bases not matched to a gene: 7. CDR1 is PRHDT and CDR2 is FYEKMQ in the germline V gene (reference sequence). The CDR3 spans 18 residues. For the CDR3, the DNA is TGTGCCAGCAGCCCGGGGACTAGCGGGGGAAGGGCCAAAAACATTCAGTACTTC. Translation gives CASSPGTSGGRAKNIQYF. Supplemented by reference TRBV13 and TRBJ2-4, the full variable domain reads AAGVIQSPRHLIKEKRETATLKCYPIPRHDTVYWYQQGPGQDPQFLISFYEKMQSDKGSIPDRFSAQQFSDYHSELNMSSLELGDSALYFCASSPGTSGGRAKNIQYFGAGTRLSVL.

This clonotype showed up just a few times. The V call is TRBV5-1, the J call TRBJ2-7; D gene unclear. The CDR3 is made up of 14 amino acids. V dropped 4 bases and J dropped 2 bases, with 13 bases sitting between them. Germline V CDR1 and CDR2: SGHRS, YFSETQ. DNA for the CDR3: TGCGCCAGCAGCCAGGTTATTCAGGCCTACGAGCAGTACTTC. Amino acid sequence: CASSQVIQAYEQYF.

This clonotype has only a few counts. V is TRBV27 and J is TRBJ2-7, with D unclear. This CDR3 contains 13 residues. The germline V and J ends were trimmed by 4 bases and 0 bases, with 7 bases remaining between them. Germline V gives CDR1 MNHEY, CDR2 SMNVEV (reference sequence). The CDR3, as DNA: TGTGCCAGCAGTTCCTTCAACTCCTACGAGCAGTACTTC. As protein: CASSSFNSYEQYF.

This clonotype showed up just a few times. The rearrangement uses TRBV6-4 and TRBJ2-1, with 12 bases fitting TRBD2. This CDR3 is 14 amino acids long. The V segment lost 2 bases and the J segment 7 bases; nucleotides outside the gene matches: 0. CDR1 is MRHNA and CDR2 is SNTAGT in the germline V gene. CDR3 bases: TGTGCCAGCAGTGACGGACTAGCGGGAAATGAGCAGTTCTTC. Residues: CASSDGLAGNEQFF.

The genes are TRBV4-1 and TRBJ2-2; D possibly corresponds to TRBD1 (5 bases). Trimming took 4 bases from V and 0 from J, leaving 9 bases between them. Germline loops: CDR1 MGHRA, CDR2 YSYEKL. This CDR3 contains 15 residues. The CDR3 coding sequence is TGCGCCAGCAGCCTCAGGGAAACGAACACCGGGGAGCTGTTTTTT. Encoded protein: CASSLRETNTGELFF.

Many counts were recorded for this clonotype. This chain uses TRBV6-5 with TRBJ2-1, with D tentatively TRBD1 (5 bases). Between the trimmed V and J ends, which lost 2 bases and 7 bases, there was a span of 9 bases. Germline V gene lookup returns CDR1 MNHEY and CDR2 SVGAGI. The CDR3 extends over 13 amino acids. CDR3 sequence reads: CASSYLGQNEQFF. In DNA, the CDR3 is TGTGCCAGCAGTTACCTGGGGCAGAATGAGCAGTTCTTC.

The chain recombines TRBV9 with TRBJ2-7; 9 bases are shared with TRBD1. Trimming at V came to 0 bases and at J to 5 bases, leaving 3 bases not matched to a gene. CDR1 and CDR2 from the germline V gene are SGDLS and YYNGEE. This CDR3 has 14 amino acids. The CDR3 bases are TGTGCCAGCAGCGTAGGGGACAGGGCCCACGAGCAGTACTTC. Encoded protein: CASSVGDRAHEQYF.

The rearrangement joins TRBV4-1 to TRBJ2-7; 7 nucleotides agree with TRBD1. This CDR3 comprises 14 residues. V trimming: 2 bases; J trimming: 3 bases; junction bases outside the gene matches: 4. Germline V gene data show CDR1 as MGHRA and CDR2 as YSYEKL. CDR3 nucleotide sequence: TGCGCCAGCAGCCAACGGCAGGGGGACTACGAGCAGTACTTC. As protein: CASSQRQGDYEQYF.

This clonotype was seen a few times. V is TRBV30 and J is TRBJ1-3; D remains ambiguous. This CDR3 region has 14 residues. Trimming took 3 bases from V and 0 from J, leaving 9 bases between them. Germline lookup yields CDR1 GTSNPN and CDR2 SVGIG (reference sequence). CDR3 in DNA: TGTGCCTGGAGGGAAACGAGCTCTGGAAACACCATATATTTT. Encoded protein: CAWRETSSGNTIYF.

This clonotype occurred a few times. The CDR3 here is CASMEFGGIGYTF. CDR3 bases: TGTGCCAGCATGGAATTTGGGGGTATTGGCTACACCTTC. The V and J genes are TRBV12-3 or TRBV12-4 and TRBJ1-2, with D possibly matching TRBD1 (5 bases). Trimming pared 7 bases from V and 7 bases from J, leaving 16 bases between. This CDR3 contains 13 residues.

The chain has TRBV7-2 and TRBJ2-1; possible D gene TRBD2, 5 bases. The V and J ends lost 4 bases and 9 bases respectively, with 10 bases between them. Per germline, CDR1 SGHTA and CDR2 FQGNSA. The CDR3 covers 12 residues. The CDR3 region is CASSSPGIEQFF. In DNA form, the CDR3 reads TGTGCCAGCAGCTCCCCCGGGATTGAGCAGTTCTTC.

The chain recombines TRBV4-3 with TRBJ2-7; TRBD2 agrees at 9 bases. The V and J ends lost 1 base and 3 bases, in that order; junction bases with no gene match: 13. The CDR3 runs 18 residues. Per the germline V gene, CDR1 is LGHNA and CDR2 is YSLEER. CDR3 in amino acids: CASSQGESSTSGDYEQYF. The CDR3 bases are TGCGCCAGCAGCCAAGGCGAATCATCGACTAGCGGAGACTACGAGCAGTACTTC.

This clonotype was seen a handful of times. CDR3 sequence (DNA): TGTGCCAGCAGCCCAGGGACAGACCGCACAGATACGCAGTATTTT. Translation gives CASSPGTDRTDTQYF. The V call is TRBV5-8, the J call TRBJ2-3; TRBD1 matches at 7 bases. Germline V lookup: CDR1 SGHTS, CDR2 YDEGEE. This CDR3 is 15 amino acids long. V was pared by 4 bases and J by 1 base, with 6 bases of the junction left unmatched.

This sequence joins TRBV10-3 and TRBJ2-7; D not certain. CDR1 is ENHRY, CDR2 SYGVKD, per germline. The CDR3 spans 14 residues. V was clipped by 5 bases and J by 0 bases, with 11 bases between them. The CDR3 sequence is CAISTGPSSYEQYF. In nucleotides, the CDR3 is TGTGCCATCAGTACCGGGCCGAGCTCCTACGAGCAGTACTTC.

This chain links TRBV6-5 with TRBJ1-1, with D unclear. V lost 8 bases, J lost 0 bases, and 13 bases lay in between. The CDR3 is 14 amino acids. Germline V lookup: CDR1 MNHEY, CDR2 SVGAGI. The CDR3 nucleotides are TGTGCCAGCTTAGACGGACGTATGAACACTGAAGCTTTCTTT. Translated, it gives CASLDGRMNTEAFF.

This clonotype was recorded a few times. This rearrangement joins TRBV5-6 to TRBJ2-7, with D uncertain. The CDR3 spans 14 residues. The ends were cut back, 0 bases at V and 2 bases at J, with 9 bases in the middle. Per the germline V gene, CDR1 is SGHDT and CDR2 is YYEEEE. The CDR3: CASSLGSNAYEQYF. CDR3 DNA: TGTGCCAGCAGCTTGGGCAGTAACGCCTACGAGCAGTACTTC.

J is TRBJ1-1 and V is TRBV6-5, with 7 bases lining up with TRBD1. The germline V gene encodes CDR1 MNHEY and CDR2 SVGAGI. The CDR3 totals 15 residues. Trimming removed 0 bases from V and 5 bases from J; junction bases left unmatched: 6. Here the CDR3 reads CASSYSTQGDTEAFF. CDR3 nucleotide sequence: TGTGCCAGCAGTTACTCGACCCAGGGGGATACTGAAGCTTTCTTT.

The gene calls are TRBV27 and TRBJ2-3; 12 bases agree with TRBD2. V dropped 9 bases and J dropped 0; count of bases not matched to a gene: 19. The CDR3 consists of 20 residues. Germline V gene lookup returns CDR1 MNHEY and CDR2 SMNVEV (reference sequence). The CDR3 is CASTQFMVPTSGRSTDTQYF. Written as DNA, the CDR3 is TGTGCCAGTACTCAGTTTATGGTTCCGACTAGCGGGAGAAGCACAGATACGCAGTATTTT.

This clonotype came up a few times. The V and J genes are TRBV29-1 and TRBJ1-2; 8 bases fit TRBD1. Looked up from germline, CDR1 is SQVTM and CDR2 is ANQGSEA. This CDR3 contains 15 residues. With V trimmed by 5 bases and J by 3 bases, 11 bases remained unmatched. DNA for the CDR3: TGCAGCGTTCCCAACTGGACAGGGAGCGACTATGGCTACACCTTC. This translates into CSVPNWTGSDYGYTF.

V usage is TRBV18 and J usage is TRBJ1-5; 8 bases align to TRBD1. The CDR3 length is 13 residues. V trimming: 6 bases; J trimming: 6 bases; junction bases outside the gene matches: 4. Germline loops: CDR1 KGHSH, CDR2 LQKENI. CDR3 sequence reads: CASSQGAGQPQHF. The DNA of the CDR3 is TGTGCCAGCTCCCAGGGGGCGGGTCAGCCCCAGCATTTT. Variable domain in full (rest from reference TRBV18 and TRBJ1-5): NAGVMQNPRHLVRRRGQEARLRCSPMKGHSHVYWYRQLPEEGLKFMVYLQKENIIDESGMPKERFSAEFPKEGPSILRIQQVVRGDSAAYFCASSQGAGQPQHFGDGTRLSIL.

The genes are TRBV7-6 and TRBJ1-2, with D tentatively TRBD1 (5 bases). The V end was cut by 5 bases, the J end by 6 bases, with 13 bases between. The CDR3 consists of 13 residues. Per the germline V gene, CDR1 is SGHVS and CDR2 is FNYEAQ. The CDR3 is CASSRPDSHGYTF. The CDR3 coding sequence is TGTGCCAGCAGCCGACCAGACAGTCATGGCTACACCTTC.

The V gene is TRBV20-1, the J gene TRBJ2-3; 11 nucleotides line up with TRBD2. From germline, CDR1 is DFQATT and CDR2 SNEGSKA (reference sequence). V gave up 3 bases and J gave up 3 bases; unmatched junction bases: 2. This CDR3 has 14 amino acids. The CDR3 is CSASTSGRTDTQYF. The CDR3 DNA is TGCAGTGCTAGCACTAGCGGGAGAACAGATACGCAGTATTTT.